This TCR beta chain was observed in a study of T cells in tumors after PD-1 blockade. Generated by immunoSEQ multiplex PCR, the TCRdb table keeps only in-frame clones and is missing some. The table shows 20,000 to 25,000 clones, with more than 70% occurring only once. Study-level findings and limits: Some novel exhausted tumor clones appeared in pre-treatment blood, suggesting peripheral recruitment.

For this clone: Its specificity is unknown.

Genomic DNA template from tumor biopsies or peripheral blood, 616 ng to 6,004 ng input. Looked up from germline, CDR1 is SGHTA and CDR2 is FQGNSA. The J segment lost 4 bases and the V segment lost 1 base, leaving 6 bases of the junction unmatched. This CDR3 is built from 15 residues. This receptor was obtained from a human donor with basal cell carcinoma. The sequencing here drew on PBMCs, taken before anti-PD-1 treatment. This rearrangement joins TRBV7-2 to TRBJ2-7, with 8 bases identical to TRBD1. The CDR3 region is CASSLGGQEYYEQYF. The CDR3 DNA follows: TGTGCCAGCAGCTTAGGGGGACAGGAATATTACGAGCAGTACTTC.